This section outlines one T cell receptor beta chain sequence together with its context. Its antigen target is currently unknown. No much larger clone exists at a distance of one base, and base qualities are not known. This sample was included in a study of neoadjuvant anti-PD-1 for oral cavity cancer (dated by TCRdb to the early 2020s). Background on the whole study: Before curative-intent surgical resection, most patients were given three to four biweekly doses of nivolumab at 3 mg/kg. For patients who did not progress, a fourth nivolumab dose was given around day 43, followed by definitive surgical resection on days 50-56. There were roughly 11 patients in the parent correlative cohort, and the response rate was 33%. Responders were defined as patients with complete response, partial response or stable disease by RECIST 1.1; non-responders were defined as patients with progression. The investigation overall reported the following: Within PBMCs, T cell clonality (Gini index) was significantly higher in non-responders than responders after neoadjuvant nivolumab. Only a few patients per response group were included in the TCR analyses, and larger cohorts for validation were called for by the authors. Higher pretreatment blood Treg/Th17 ratios correlated with both higher pretreatment blood TCRbeta clonality and lower post-treatment tumor TCRbeta clonality.

The sample's time point label, in plain terms: before neoadjuvant nivolumab. The patients had newly diagnosed stage II-IVA oral cavity squamous cell carcinoma and had not received any prior systemic or radiation treatment. The cohort was made up of patients with locally advanced, HPV-negative oral cavity squamous cell carcinoma. No culture maintenance or expansion was done, as the peripheral blood mononuclear cells went straight to analysis. The samples were obtained from a longitudinal correlative study of a single-arm phase II trial testing neoadjuvant nivolumab in oral cavity squamous cell carcinoma. Subject-matched pre- and post-treatment PBMCs and tumors from three responders and three non-responders underwent genomic DNA-based TCRbeta sequencing. Peripheral blood mononuclear cells were drawn once before nivolumab treatment and a second time after treatment, when surgery took place. The Maxwell RSC DNA from Cells kit was used to isolate genomic DNA from PBMCs.

For deep sequencing of PBMC libraries, mostly about 0.45 ug of input genomic DNA was used, and six replicates were run per sample. Following the manufacturer's instructions, the team built TCRbeta libraries using the immunoSEQ hsTCRbeta kit. The completed libraries were mixed into a single pool at 3 nM, then sequenced with an Illumina NovaSeq 6000 S4 flow cell. From the authors' description of their analysis: The immunoSEQ Analyzer was used for raw data preprocessing and quality control. The analysis was limited to productive rearrangements, and each clonotype was defined by a unique CDR3 amino acid sequence. Repertoire clonality was estimated as the Gini-Simpson index, which was computed with the R package tcR. Student's t test was used to compare Gini indices, and Pearson correlation was used to assess associations with tumor size change. The immuneACCESS repertoire file appears here via TCRdb, limited to in-frame rearrangements. These files lack a portion of the clones; in checked studies, under half of the deficit traces to unresolved V genes, and the cause of the others is not known. Clone size and the V and J calls come from that table; the DNA yielded D and trimming. This sample gives fewer than 20,000 clones in total; around 72% of them show up just once. The ten largest account for roughly 3% of the sample.

Inclusive of the bounding cysteine and phenylalanine, the CDR3 is 15 residues long. The sequence is cut down to CDR3 DNA, 45 bases in frame from base 1. V loses 4 bases at its end and J loses 4 bases; junction bases beyond the gene matches: 7. Looking up the germline V gene yields CDR1 SGHVS and CDR2 FNYEAQ. The source material was PBMCs, sampled before nivolumab (anti-PD-1) treatment. This chain is built from TRBV7-6 and TRBJ1-3; 7 middle bases align to TRBD1. This sequence was found in a person aged 40-85 years with oral cavity squamous cell carcinoma. The CDR3 protein: CASSSRGRSGNTIYF. The bases are TGTGCCAGCAGCTCTAGGGGGCGGTCAGGAAACACCATATATTTT.